Presented here are 25 T cell receptor beta chains from one specimen sequenced in a study of spatial heterogeneity in lung cancer. Study findings and constraints: Expanded intratumoral alpha and beta TCR counts tracked tumor mutation counts.

Noted time point: sample taken at primary tumor resection. No cognate antigen is known for these TCRs. TCRdb ran MiXCR on the 5' RACE reads and lists one entry per CDR3 protein. The table lists some 100,000 distinct CDR3 sequences, around 4.3% of them singletons. Sequencing was performed on lung tumor tissue, taken at surgery. These TCRs come from a male donor with early-stage non-small cell lung cancer.

This clonotype came up many times. The rearrangement uses TRBV6-5 and TRBJ1-5, with 9 bases matching TRBD1. The CDR3 extends over 14 amino acids. Germline CDR1 reads MNHEY; CDR2 reads SVGAGI. V was pared by 5 bases and J by 6 bases, with 5 bases of the junction left unmatched. As DNA, the CDR3 is TGTGCCAGCAGTCTCGGGACAGGGTTTCAGCCCCAGCATTTT. This encodes CASSLGTGFQPQHF.

This clonotype has ten or more counts. This rearrangement joins TRBV5-1 to TRBJ2-7, with D perhaps TRBD2 (5 bases). Trimming stripped 4 bases from V and 2 bases from J, with 16 bases between. Per the germline V gene, CDR1 is SGHRS and CDR2 is YFSETQ. The CDR3 is 15 residues long. CDR3 in DNA: TGCGCCAGCAGCCCGGCGGCGGGTTCGACCTACGAGCAGTACTTC. Protein: CASSPAAGSTYEQYF.

This clonotype was observed at least ten times. The chain joins TRBV7-2 to TRBJ1-4; TRBD1 aligns across 9 bases. Per the germline V gene, CDR1 is SGHTA and CDR2 is FQGNSA. V gave up 3 bases and J gave up 8 bases; unmatched junction bases: 4. This CDR3 region has 14 residues. CDR3 DNA sequence: TGTGCCAGCAGCTTGCGGGACAGGGAGGAAAAACTGTTTTTT. Translating gives CASSLRDREEKLFF.

This clonotype came up many times. The chain combines TRBV5-1 with TRBJ1-6; D not certain. Trimming shortened V by 0 bases and J by 5 bases, and 3 bases separated the two germline ends. Per the germline V gene, CDR1 is SGHRS and CDR2 is YFSETQ. This CDR3 is 13 amino acids long. CDR3 sequence (DNA): TGCGCCAGCAGCTTGGACGATAATTCACCCCTCCACTTT. Amino acid sequence: CASSLDDNSPLHF.

Ten or more counts support this clonotype. This rearrangement joins TRBV20-1 to TRBJ1-1, with D hard to call. The germline gives CDR1 DFQATT, CDR2 SNEGSKA (reference sequence). CDR3 length equals 14 residues. Trimming stripped 6 bases from V and 0 bases from J, with 14 bases between. CDR3 sequence (DNA): TGCAGTGCCGCTCCTGGTACCATGAACACTGAAGCTTTCTTT. Translation: CSAAPGTMNTEAFF.

This clonotype was seen ten or more times. The genes are TRBV12-5 and TRBJ1-2, with a possible D match to TRBD1 (5 bases). V dropped 5 bases and J dropped 1 base, with 11 bases sitting between them. Germline CDR1 and CDR2: LGHNT and FRNRAP. The CDR3 has 14 residues. The CDR3 coding sequence is TGTGCTAGTGGTACTCAGGGATTTAACTATGGCTACACCTTC. It specifies CASGTQGFNYGYTF.

This clonotype was seen at least ten times. V gene TRBV27 combines with J gene TRBJ2-7; 7 bases align to TRBD2. The germline V gene has CDR1 MNHEY and CDR2 SMNVEV (reference sequence). V lost 6 bases to trimming and J lost 2 bases; unmatched junction nucleotides: 7. The CDR3 spans 14 residues. This CDR3 reads CASRKLAPTYEQYF. For the CDR3, the DNA is TGTGCCAGCAGAAAACTAGCGCCAACCTACGAGCAGTACTTC.

There are many counts of this clonotype. The chain recombines TRBV6-6 with TRBJ2-4, with 8 bases fitting TRBD2. The CDR3 sequence is 13 residues long. Germline V gene data show CDR1 as MNHNY and CDR2 as SVGAGI (reference sequence). With 5 bases clipped from V and 8 bases from J, the junction kept 5 bases outside the gene matches. This CDR3 reads CASSREGYDIQYF. The CDR3 nucleotides read TGTGCCAGCAGTCGGGAGGGGTACGACATTCAGTACTTC.

This clonotype showed up many times. The genes are TRBV7-8 and TRBJ2-1; TRBD2 matches at 9 bases. Germline CDR1 SGHVS, CDR2 FQNEAQ. The V segment lost 0 bases and the J segment 0 bases; nucleotides outside the gene matches: 12. This CDR3 is built from 20 residues. CDR3 loop: CASSLARPSGTRRSYNEQFF. CDR3 bases: TGTGCCAGCAGCTTAGCGCGTCCTAGCGGGACAAGACGCTCCTACAATGAGCAGTTCTTC.

This clonotype occurred a few times. The V and J genes are TRBV4-1 and TRBJ1-4; 7 bases match TRBD1. Germline-derived CDR1 and CDR2 are MGHRA and YSYEKL. The V segment lost 3 bases and the J segment 7 bases; nucleotides outside the gene matches: 8. The CDR3 is 15 amino acids. The CDR3 bases are TGCGCCAGCAGCCAGCCGACAGGGAGGGGTGAAAAACTGTTTTTT. It yields the protein CASSQPTGRGEKLFF.

There are many counts of this clonotype. V and J are TRBV7-9 and TRBJ2-3, with a tentative D call TRBD2 (5 bases). The germline gives CDR1 SEHNR, CDR2 FQNEAQ (reference sequence). The length of the CDR3 is 14 residues. V was shortened by 11 bases and J by 2 bases, with 17 bases between the two germline ends. CDR3: CASPGMSDTDTQYF. The DNA of the CDR3 is TGTGCCTCTCCCGGGATGAGCGACACAGATACGCAGTATTTT.

This clonotype was counted between two and nine times. The gene calls are TRBV5-4 and TRBJ2-3, with D possibly TRBD1 on 6 matching bases. CDR1 is SGHNT and CDR2 is YYREEE in the germline V gene (reference sequence). The CDR3 covers 16 residues. V gave up 0 bases and J gave up 1 base, with 12 bases separating them. CDR3 DNA: TGTGCCAGCAGCTTGGCCGGAGCAGGGGGCACAGATACGCAGTATTTT. It codes for CASSLAGAGGTDTQYF.

This clonotype has at least ten counts. The J gene is TRBJ2-3, the V gene TRBV6-1; TRBD1 matches 8 bases. V lost 5 bases, J lost 6 bases, and 10 bases stayed unmatched. Germline CDR1 reads MNHNS; CDR2 reads SASEGT. The CDR3 consists of 15 residues. CDR3 nucleotide sequence: TGTGCCAGCAGTCGGGGGACAGGATGGTCGGATACGCAGTATTTT. This encodes CASSRGTGWSDTQYF.

This clonotype was counted at least ten times. This rearrangement joins TRBV18 to TRBJ2-5, with no clear D. Between the trimmed V and J ends, which lost 3 bases and 4 bases, there was a span of 9 bases. This CDR3 is 13 amino acids long. Germline values: CDR1 KGHSH, CDR2 LQKENI. CDR3 residues: CASSPEGLETQYF. As DNA, the CDR3 is TGTGCCAGCTCACCGGAAGGGTTAGAGACCCAGTACTTC.

This clonotype has at least ten counts. V gene TRBV20-1 combines with J gene TRBJ1-1; 7 positions match TRBD1. The trim removed 3 bases at V and 4 bases at J, leaving 14 bases unmatched. CDR3 size: 16 residues. CDR1 is DFQATT, CDR2 SNEGSKA, per germline (reference sequence). The CDR3 spells CSARVFQGGAGTEAFF. CDR3 sequence (DNA): TGCAGTGCTAGGGTTTTTCAAGGGGGCGCGGGCACTGAAGCTTTCTTT.

This clonotype was seen many times. The rearrangement uses TRBV5-4 and TRBJ2-5; unclear D gene. This CDR3 has 13 residues. V was cut by 4 bases and J by 0 bases, with 7 bases left in between. CDR1 and CDR2 (germline): SGHNT, YYREEE (reference sequence). The CDR3: CASSPYNQETQYF. In DNA, the CDR3 is TGTGCCAGCAGCCCGTACAACCAAGAGACCCAGTACTTC.

The chain couples TRBV29-1 to TRBJ2-7, with 7 bases lining up with TRBD2. Unmatched junction bases numbered 12, after V lost 4 bases and J lost 3 bases. The CDR3 loop spans 15 amino acids. Germline CDR1 and CDR2: SQVTM and ANQGSEA. The CDR3 sequence: CSVGGRGGSIYEQYF. CDR3 in DNA: TGCAGCGTTGGGGGCCGCGGCGGGAGCATCTACGAGCAGTACTTC.

At least ten counts were recorded for this clonotype. V is TRBV29-1 and J is TRBJ2-1, with 7 bases that match TRBD1. With 6 bases clipped from V and 2 bases from J, the junction kept 7 bases outside the gene matches. Germline-derived CDR1 and CDR2 are SQVTM and ANQGSEA. The CDR3 contains 14 residues. CDR3 protein: CSVGQEVAYNEQFF. CDR3 DNA sequence: TGCAGCGTAGGACAGGAGGTAGCCTACAATGAGCAGTTCTTC.

This clonotype was counted at least ten times. The chain carries TRBV6-5 and TRBJ1-1, with unresolved D. Between the trimmed V and J ends, which lost 2 bases and 0 bases, there was a span of 7 bases. Germline loops: CDR1 MNHEY, CDR2 SVGAGI. The CDR3 totals 14 residues. CDR3 coding DNA: TGTGCCAGCAGTTACGGGGTTATGAACACTGAAGCTTTCTTT. This translates into CASSYGVMNTEAFF.

This clonotype was counted many times. This rearrangement joins TRBV3-1 to TRBJ1-1; 8 nucleotides agree with TRBD1. Germline V gene lookup returns CDR1 LGHDT and CDR2 YNNKEL (reference sequence). This CDR3 contains 15 residues. V shed 4 bases and J 0 bases; nucleotides not matched to a gene: 4. The CDR3 reads CASSPRDRLNTEAFF. The CDR3 nucleotides read TGTGCCAGCAGCCCTCGGGACAGGCTGAACACTGAAGCTTTCTTT.

This clonotype was seen many times. This chain's CDR3 is CASSYSSGQQAFF. CDR3 bases: TGTGCCAGCAGTTACTCCTCGGGACAGCAAGCTTTCTTT. V usage is TRBV6-6 and J usage is TRBJ1-1; TRBD1 aligns across 7 bases. The CDR3 contains 13 residues. V lost 0 bases, J lost 9 bases, and 4 bases stayed unmatched. Germline-derived CDR1 and CDR2 are MNHNY and SVGAGI (reference sequence).

In this sample, this clonotype turned up many times. CDR3: CSADQGSYNEQFF. CDR3 DNA: TGCAGCGCCGACCAAGGGTCCTACAATGAGCAGTTCTTC. The chain couples TRBV29-1 to TRBJ2-1; no clear D. Per the germline V gene, CDR1 is SQVTM and CDR2 is ANQGSEA. Trimming took 7 bases from V and 1 from J, leaving 11 bases between them. This CDR3 is built from 13 residues.

The chain joins TRBV28 to TRBJ2-3; TRBD2 matches 8 bases. Per the germline V gene, CDR1 is MDHEN and CDR2 is SYDVKM. CDR3 length: 16 amino acids. V trimming: 2 bases; J trimming: 3 bases; junction bases outside the gene matches: 7. DNA of the CDR3: TGTGCCAGCAGTTTAGGACCCGGGAGGGGGACAGATACGCAGTATTTT. Its translation: CASSLGPGRGTDTQYF.

This clonotype was observed many times. V usage is TRBV7-9 and J usage is TRBJ2-3, with a tentative D call TRBD2 (6 bases). This CDR3 spans 15 amino acids. V was trimmed by 2 bases and J by 3 bases, leaving 12 bases between them. CDR1 is SEHNR and CDR2 is FQNEAQ in the germline V gene (reference sequence). CDR3 coding DNA: TGTGCCAGCAGCTTACTCCGACTAGTAACAGATACGCAGTATTTT. As protein: CASSLLRLVTDTQYF.

The V gene is TRBV20-1, the J gene TRBJ2-3, with TRBD2 matching 11 bases. Losses at the gene ends were 5 bases for V and 1 base for J; bases not matched to a gene: 11. The germline V gene has CDR1 DFQATT and CDR2 SNEGSKA (reference sequence). CDR3 length: 17 amino acids. The CDR3, as DNA: TGCAGTGCTTCGGGACTAGCGGAGGGGAGGGGCACAGATACGCAGTATTTT. As protein: CSASGLAEGRGTDTQYF.